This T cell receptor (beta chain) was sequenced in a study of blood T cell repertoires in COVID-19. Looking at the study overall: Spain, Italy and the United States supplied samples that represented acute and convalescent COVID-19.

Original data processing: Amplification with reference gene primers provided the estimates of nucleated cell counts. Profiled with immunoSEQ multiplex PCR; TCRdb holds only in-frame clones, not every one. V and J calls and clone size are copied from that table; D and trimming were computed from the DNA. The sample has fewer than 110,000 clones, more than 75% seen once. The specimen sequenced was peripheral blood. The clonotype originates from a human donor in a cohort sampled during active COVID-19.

CDR3 residues: CASSVFLSSYNEQFF. In nucleotides, the CDR3 is TGTGCCAGCAGCGTTTTCTTGAGCTCCTACAATGAGCAGTTCTTC. This rearrangement joins TRBV9 to TRBJ2-1; D is undetermined. This CDR3 region has 15 residues. Germline assignment: CDR1 SGDLS and CDR2 YYNGEE. Trimming removed 2 bases from V and 0 bases from J, with 9 bases in between.